Below are 10 T cell receptor beta chains sequenced from a single sample in a study of blood T cell repertoires in COVID-19. TCRdb's copy holds only in-frame clones and misses some; the assay was immunoSEQ multiplex PCR. The sample lists approximately 150,000 clones, 80% to 90% occurring once. Sequenced: peripheral blood. These TCRs come from a man between 18 and 29 years old with COVID-19, enrolled during active disease.

V gene TRBV7-9 combines with J gene TRBJ2-3, with D perhaps matching TRBD2 (6 bases). Per the germline V gene, CDR1 is SEHNR and CDR2 is FQNEAQ (reference sequence). V was cut by 6 bases and J by 7 bases, with 14 bases left in between. The CDR3 sequence is 13 residues long. CDR3 sequence (DNA): TGTGCCAGCAGTTCGGCGGGGCCCAATACGCAGTATTTT. This gives the protein CASSSAGPNTQYF.

The chain employs TRBV30 and TRBJ2-7; weak D call: TRBD1 (5 bases). The length of the CDR3 is 13 residues. Trimming cost V 4 bases and J 2 bases, with 12 bases left between them. In germline, CDR1 is GTSNPN, CDR2 SVGIG (reference sequence). DNA of the CDR3: TGTGCCTGGACGAGTGGGGCGACCTACGAGCAGTACTTC. It is translated as CAWTSGATYEQYF.

The gene calls are TRBV6-5 and TRBJ2-7, with 13 bases fitting TRBD2. The V segment lost 6 bases and the J segment 4 bases; nucleotides outside the gene matches: 3. There are 14 residues in the CDR3. Germline lookup yields CDR1 MNHEY and CDR2 SVGAGI. The CDR3 DNA follows: TGTGCCAGCAGCCGGACTAGCGGGAGTTACGAGCAGTACTTC. It translates to CASSRTSGSYEQYF.

V gene TRBV3-1 (or the pseudogene TRBV3-2) combines with J gene TRBJ1-1; D uncertain. This CDR3 has 14 residues. Germline V gene lookup returns CDR1 LGHDT and CDR2 YNNKEL (reference sequence). Trimming shortened V by 2 bases and J by 1 base, and 8 bases separated the two germline ends. CDR3 in DNA: TGTGCCAGCAGCCAACACACAGAGAACACTGAAGCTTTCTTT. Protein product: CASSQHTENTEAFF.

CDR3 sequence (DNA): TGCGCCAGCAGCTTGCCAATCGGACAGGGGCTCACCATCACAGATACGCAGTATTTT. Translation gives CASSLPIGQGLTITDTQYF. The chain recombines TRBV5-1 with TRBJ2-3; 9 bases are shared with TRBD1. The CDR3 extends over 19 amino acids. V lost 1 base and J lost 2; bases outside the gene matches: 14. The germline V gene encodes CDR1 SGHRS and CDR2 YFSETQ. The variable domain in full, completed from reference TRBV5-1 and TRBJ2-3, reads KAGVTQTPRYLIKTRGQQVTLSCSPISGHRSVSWYQQTPGQGLQFLFEYFSETQRNKGNFPGRFSGRQFSNSRSEMNVSTLELGDSALYLCASSLPIGQGLTITDTQYFGPGTRLTVL.

The chain has TRBV30 and TRBJ2-3; tentatively, D is TRBD1 (5 bases). Germline CDR1 and CDR2: GTSNPN and SVGIG (reference sequence). The CDR3 length is 13 residues. V was shortened by 2 bases and J by 4 bases, with 10 bases between the two germline ends. The CDR3 here is CAWSRGRSDTQYF. The CDR3 DNA follows: TGTGCCTGGAGTAGGGGTAGGTCAGATACGCAGTATTTT. Variable domain in full (rest from reference TRBV30 and TRBJ2-3): SQTIHQWPATLVQPVGSPLSLECTVEGTSNPNLYWYRQAAGRGLQLLFYSVGIGQISSEVPQNLSASRPQDRQFILSSKKLLLSDSGFYLCAWSRGRSDTQYFGPGTRLTVL.

The gene calls are TRBV30 and TRBJ2-5, with 8 nucleotides matching TRBD1. After removal of 0 bases from V and 4 bases from J, the junction contained 4 bases not matched to a gene. CDR1 is GTSNPN, CDR2 SVGIG, per germline (reference sequence). The CDR3 consists of 14 residues. The CDR3 region has the DNA TGTGCCTGGAGTGTCGCAGGGGGCAGAGAGACCCAGTACTTC. It is translated as CAWSVAGGRETQYF. The whole variable domain, remainder taken from reference TRBV30 and TRBJ2-5, is SQTIHQWPATLVQPVGSPLSLECTVEGTSNPNLYWYRQAAGRGLQLLFYSVGIGQISSEVPQNLSASRPQDRQFILSSKKLLLSDSGFYLCAWSVAGGRETQYFGPGTRLLVL.

This clone was picked up one time. The chain joins TRBV9 to TRBJ2-5, with D possibly being TRBD2 (6 bases). The V end was cut by 5 bases, the J end by 5 bases, with 13 bases between. Germline V gives CDR1 SGDLS, CDR2 YYNGEE. The CDR3 contains 13 residues. As DNA, the CDR3 is TGTGCCAGCAGTTGGGGGGAGTTGGAGACCCAGTACTTC. Protein: CASSWGELETQYF.

V gene TRBV19 combines with J gene TRBJ2-7, with D possibly matching TRBD2 (6 bases). From germline, CDR1 is LNHDA and CDR2 SQIVND (reference sequence). Trimming took off 6 bases at V and 2 bases at J, with 20 bases between the two ends. The CDR3 is 16 residues long. CDR3 bases: TGTGCCAGTAGCGAGGCTGGGGCGGGAACTCCCTACGAGCAGTACTTC. The encoded protein is CASSEAGAGTPYEQYF.

The chain recombines TRBV30 with TRBJ2-1, with TRBD2 matching over 11 bases. The CDR3 spans 17 residues. Germline V gene sequence: CDR1 GTSNPN, CDR2 SVGIG (reference sequence). The junction had 11 bases not matched to a gene; V was cut back by 4 bases and J by 3 bases. CDR3 sequence reads: CAWNAEWLAGGYNEQFF. The DNA for the CDR3 is TGTGCCTGGAATGCCGAGTGGCTAGCGGGAGGCTACAATGAGCAGTTCTTC.